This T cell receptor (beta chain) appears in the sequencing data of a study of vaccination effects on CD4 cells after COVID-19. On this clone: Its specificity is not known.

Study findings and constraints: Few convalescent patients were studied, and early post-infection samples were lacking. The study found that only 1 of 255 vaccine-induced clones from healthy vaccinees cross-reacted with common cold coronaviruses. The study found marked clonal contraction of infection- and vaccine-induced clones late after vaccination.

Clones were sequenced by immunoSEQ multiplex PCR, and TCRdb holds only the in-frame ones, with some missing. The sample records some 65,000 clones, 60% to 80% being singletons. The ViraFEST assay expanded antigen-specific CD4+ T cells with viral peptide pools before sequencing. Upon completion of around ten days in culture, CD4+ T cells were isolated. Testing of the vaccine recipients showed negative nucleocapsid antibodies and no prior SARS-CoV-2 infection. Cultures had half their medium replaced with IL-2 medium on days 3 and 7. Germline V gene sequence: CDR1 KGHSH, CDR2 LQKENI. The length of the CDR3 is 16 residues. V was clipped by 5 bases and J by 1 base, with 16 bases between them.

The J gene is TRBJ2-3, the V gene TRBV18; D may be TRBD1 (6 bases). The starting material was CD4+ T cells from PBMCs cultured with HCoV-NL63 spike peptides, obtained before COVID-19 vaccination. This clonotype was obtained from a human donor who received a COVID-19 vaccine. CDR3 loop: CASSEMGAGGTDTQYF. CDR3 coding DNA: TGTGCCAGCTCAGAGATGGGGGCGGGTGGCACAGATACGCAGTATTTT.